This T cell receptor (beta chain) was profiled in a study of blood T cell repertoires in COVID-19. Study-wide background: Nucleic acid was either cDNA or gDNA, and it came from T cells, B-cell-depleted T cells, or PBMCs.

The CDR3 has 12 amino acids. Germline CDR1 is SQVTM and CDR2 is ANQGSEA. V was clipped by 7 bases and J by 1 base; unmatched bases: 3. Libraries were prepared by immunoSEQ multiplex PCR; TCRdb keeps only in-frame clonotypes and omits some of them. The data contain 75,000 to 100,000 clones, around 88% of them singletons. This sequence joins TRBV29-1 and TRBJ2-5, with 7 bases that match TRBD1. The sample was peripheral blood. The source is a man older than 75 with acute or convalescent COVID-19. CDR3 DNA sequence: TGCAGCGGTCGACAGGGCCAAGAGACCCAGTACTTC. The encoded protein is CSGRQGQETQYF. Supplemented by reference TRBV29-1 and TRBJ2-5, the full variable domain reads SAVISQKPSRDICQRGTSLTIQCQVDSQVTMMFWYRQQPGQSLTLIATANQGSEATYESGFVIDKFPISRPNLTFSTLTVSNMSPEDSSIYLCSGRQGQETQYFGPGTRLLVL.